A single sample gave rise to the 6 T cell receptor beta chains below, sequenced in a study of blood T cell repertoires in COVID-19. Assay: immunoSEQ multiplex PCR; the TCRdb copy retains only in-frame clones and omits some. The sample lists about 110,000 clones, about four fifths occurring once. Sequencing used peripheral blood. Receptor source: an older man with acute or convalescent COVID-19.

This chain joins TRBV12-3 or TRBV12-4 and TRBJ2-7; D remains ambiguous. V was pared by 3 bases and J by 2 bases, with 8 bases between. The CDR3 length is 13 residues. The CDR3 loop is CASSFLTAYEQYF. Here the CDR3 DNA reads TGTGCCAGCAGTTTTCTAACAGCCTACGAGCAGTACTTC.

Concerning this clone: Additional DNA sequences in this sample encode the identical CDR3. This rearrangement joins TRBV7-3 to TRBJ1-2, with a possible D match to TRBD1 (5 bases). Trimming stripped 5 bases from V and 0 bases from J, with 13 bases between. The germline gives CDR1 SGHTA, CDR2 FQGTGA. CDR3 size: 15 residues. CDR3 nucleotide sequence: TGTGCCAGCAGCCCAGGACAAGACCCTAACTATGGCTACACCTTC. This codes for CASSPGQDPNYGYTF.

This chain connects TRBV5-1 to TRBJ1-3; D remains ambiguous. Germline V gene sequence: CDR1 SGHRS, CDR2 YFSETQ. The CDR3 is made up of 16 amino acids. V gave up 3 bases and J gave up 0 bases, with 13 bases separating them. CDR3 coding DNA: TGCGCCAGCAGCTCCCAGCCAGACAACTCTGGAAACACCATATATTTT. It encodes CASSSQPDNSGNTIYF.

The genes are TRBV4-3 and TRBJ1-3, with a possible D match to TRBD1 (6 bases). CDR1 and CDR2 (germline): LGHNA, YSLEER. With 1 base removed from V and 2 bases from J, the gap between germline ends came to 12 bases. CDR3 size: 16 residues. In nucleotides, the CDR3 is TGCGCCAGCAGCCAAGGCGCCAGGGGCGCTGGAAACACCATATATTTT. Protein: CASSQGARGAGNTIYF.

The V call is TRBV6-5, the J call TRBJ2-7, with D maybe TRBD1 (6 bases). V dropped 5 bases and J dropped 6 bases, with 17 bases sitting between them. Germline CDR1 and CDR2: MNHEY and SVGAGI. CDR3 length: 14 amino acids. CDR3 nucleotide sequence: TGTGCCAGCAGTCAAAACAGGGTTGCTGGCGAGCAGTACTTC. Its translation: CASSQNRVAGEQYF.

The CDR3 loop is CATSGSSATDTQYF. In DNA, the CDR3 is TGTGCCACCAGTGGTTCGAGCGCGACAGATACGCAGTATTTT. This chain uses TRBV24-1 with TRBJ2-3; D unresolved. Trimming removed 5 bases at V and 3 bases at J, with 11 bases between. The CDR3 runs 14 residues. Germline assignment: CDR1 KGHDR and CDR2 SFDVKD.